This TCR beta chain was captured in a study of blood T cell repertoires in COVID-19. About the research overall: Acute and convalescent COVID-19 specimens originated in the United States, Italy and Spain. T cells, B-cell-depleted T cells, or PBMCs supplied cDNA or gDNA.

Germline-derived CDR1 and CDR2 are SGHKS and YYEKEE (reference sequence). The length of the CDR3 is 14 residues. V was pared by 3 bases and J by 5 bases, with 14 bases between. The authors' processing: It was from reference gene primer amplification that nucleated cell counts were estimated. The assay was immunoSEQ multiplex PCR, and TCRdb's table has in-frame clones only and misses some. V, J and clone size reflect that table, while D and trimming were determined from the DNA. The sample consists of more than 250,000 clones, approximately 87% of them appearing once. Sequencing was done on a sample of peripheral blood. The rearrangement uses TRBV5-5 and TRBJ2-5, with D perhaps TRBD1 (5 bases). This TCR was sampled from a man aged 55 to 70 who had recovered from COVID-19. In DNA form, the CDR3 reads TGTGCCAGCAGCTATCGTTGGGGCGACGAGACCCAGTACTTC. Translating gives CASSYRWGDETQYF.